Below, 4 T cell receptor beta chains from the same sample are listed, as sequenced in a study of response to subunit inactivated influenza vaccine. TCRdb used MiXCR to reprocess the RT-PCR reads, holding one entry per CDR3 protein. Seen here are fewer than 200,000 distinct CDR3 sequences, around 9.2% observed once, and the top ten hold roughly 10%. Sample: non-naive T cells sorted from PBMCs, taken on the day of vaccination. These receptors all stem from a man aged 50 to 60 who received an inactivated influenza vaccine.

The chain combines TRBV6-1 with TRBJ2-5, with 8 nucleotides matching TRBD1. V gave up 6 bases and J gave up 3 bases; unmatched junction bases: 9. The germline V gene encodes CDR1 MNHNS and CDR2 SASEGT. CDR3 length: 15 residues. The CDR3 sequence is CASRRGPTGEETQYF. The CDR3 nucleotides are TGTGCCAGCAGGCGGGGCCCGACAGGGGAAGAGACCCAGTACTTC.

This clonotype was picked up many times. The chain joins TRBV9 to TRBJ2-1; D is ambiguous. The CDR3 is 11 residues long. The germline CDR1 and CDR2 sequences are SGDLS and YYNGEE. Trimming stripped 6 bases from V and 12 bases from J, with 13 bases between. In nucleotides, the CDR3 is TGTGCCAGCACGTCGTTGGGGATGCAGTTCTTC. It is translated as CASTSLGMQFF.

This clonotype appeared many times. V gene TRBV7-9 combines with J gene TRBJ2-2; the D is unclear. The ends were cut back, 5 bases at V and 6 bases at J, with 10 bases in the middle. This CDR3 region has 13 residues. Germline V gene lookup returns CDR1 SEHNR and CDR2 FQNEAQ (reference sequence). CDR3 in amino acids: CASSTDGPGELFF. The CDR3 nucleotides are TGTGCCAGCAGCACCGACGGCCCCGGGGAGCTGTTTTTT.

This chain joins TRBV5-5 and TRBJ2-5; D is perhaps TRBD1 or TRBD2 (6 bases each). V lost 0 bases, J lost 9 bases, and 15 bases lay in between. Germline V lookup: CDR1 SGHKS, CDR2 YYEKEE (reference sequence). The CDR3 runs to 14 residues. This CDR3 is CASSLAGAAVAQYF. DNA of the CDR3: TGTGCCAGCAGCTTGGCGGGGGCCGCCGTGGCCCAGTACTTC.